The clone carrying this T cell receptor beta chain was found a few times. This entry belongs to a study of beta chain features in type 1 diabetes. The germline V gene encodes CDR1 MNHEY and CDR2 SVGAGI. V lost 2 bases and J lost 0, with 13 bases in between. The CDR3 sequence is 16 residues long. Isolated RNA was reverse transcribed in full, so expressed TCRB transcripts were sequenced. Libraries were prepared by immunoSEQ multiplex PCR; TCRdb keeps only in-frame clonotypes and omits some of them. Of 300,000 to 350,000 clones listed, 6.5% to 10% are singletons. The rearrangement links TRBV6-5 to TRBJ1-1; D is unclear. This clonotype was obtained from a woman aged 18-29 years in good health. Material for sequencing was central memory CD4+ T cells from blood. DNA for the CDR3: TGTGCCAGCAGTTACCGGTCCAGTGCAATGAACACTGAAGCTTTCTTT. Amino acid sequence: CASSYRSSAMNTEAFF.